Described below is a single TCR beta chain sequence and its context. This sample was taken from a study of blood T cell repertoires in COVID-19. Study at large: Sample material is recorded as cDNA or gDNA derived from T cells, B-cell-depleted T cells, or PBMCs.

The germline V gene encodes CDR1 SGHAT and CDR2 FQNNGV. There are 17 residues in the CDR3. The junction had 9 bases not matched to a gene; V was cut back by 4 bases and J by 4 bases. In the authors' methods: Reference gene primer amplification gave nucleated cell count estimates. This table comes from immunoSEQ multiplex PCR, and its TCRdb copy is limited to in-frame clones, with some not included. That table is the source of V, J and clone size, and D and trimming were worked out from the DNA. The sample carries 65,000 to 95,000 clones, around nine tenths recorded once. The chain joins TRBV11-2 to TRBJ2-5; TRBD2 aligns across 13 bases. Specimen: peripheral blood. The clonotype was recovered from a man aged 70 or older with active or convalescent COVID-19. CDR3 loop: CASSSQRTSGGLETQYF. CDR3 coding DNA: TGTGCCAGCAGCTCACAAAGGACTAGCGGGGGTCTAGAGACCCAGTACTTC.